This T cell receptor (beta chain) was observed in a study of blood T cell repertoires in COVID-19 (dated by TCRdb to 2020 to 2021). Looking at the study overall: Collaborator samples came from the United States, Italy and Spain and covered acute and convalescent phases of COVID-19. Sample metadata almost always included a de-identified subject ID, COVID-19 status, age in years and sex. The repertoires were released in a freely available public database intended as a resource for research on the immune response to SARS-CoV-2. Subjects who had been exposed to COVID-19, were actively infected with it, or had recovered from it provided the deeply sampled blood TCRbeta repertoires that made up the dataset. The material from the prospective study consisted of cDNA or gDNA derived from T cells, B-cell-depleted T cells, or PBMCs. HLA class I and class II types, where available, came from metadata supplied by the sample provider rather than from assay-based typing. The samples were drawn from the first 160 participants of the ongoing ImmuneRACE study and from 1,254 subjects provided by 6 global collaborators.

One collaborating source in Seattle enrolled patients while the patients were actively infected and followed the patients over time throughout the course of disease. Each collaborating institution followed its own protocols to collect whole blood in K2EDTA tubes. For TCRbeta analysis, collaborator samples were shipped as frozen whole blood, as isolated PBMCs, or as DNA extracted from either sample type. V is clipped by 3 bases and J by 2 bases, and the sequence between their germline boundaries is 11 bases long. From its cysteine to its phenylalanine, the CDR3 spans 13 amino acids. CDR3 DNA only is kept here, 39 bases in frame from base 1. Via the germline V gene (reference sequence), CDR1 is GTSNPN and CDR2 SVGIG. TCRbeta CDR3 regions were amplified from genomic DNA using the immunoSEQ Assay, a bias-controlled multiplex PCR. As for how the authors treated the data: The number of nucleated cells in each sample was estimated by amplification of reference gene primers within the assay. Sequence reads were collapsed and filtered to measure the absolute abundance of every unique TCRbeta CDR3 rearrangement. For each sample, productive Simpson clonality was calculated as the square root of Simpson's diversity index over productive rearrangements. TCRdb took over this immuneACCESS table, retaining in-frame rearrangements with V and J assigned. Such tables are incomplete; in checked studies, under half of the missing clones stem from an unresolved V gene, and the remainder is unexplained. V, J and clone size are those of that table, while D and trimming were read from the DNA. This sample has approximately 300,000 clones in its table, and around nine tenths of those were observed once. Roughly 6.8% of the sample comes from the top ten.

This clone was seen once. Its antigen has not been determined. No qualities accompany the bases; no much larger clone lies one base away. The full study reports these points: The quantity of clinical and demographic metadata differed by source and by participant and was supplied without curation.

The sample was peripheral blood. Rearrangement joined TRBV30 to TRBJ2-7; the D gene is possibly TRBD1, with 6 bases matching. The clonotype was recovered from a woman aged 25 to 45 with COVID-19, enrolled during active disease. This receptor carries the CDR3 CAWRDRITYEQYF. The nucleotide sequence is given as TGTGCCTGGAGGGACAGAATTACCTACGAGCAGTACTTC.